This TCR beta chain came from a study of a mutant IDH1 vaccine in newly diagnosed glioma (dated by TCRdb to the early 2020s). For context, the study as a whole: Across visits V03 through V10, patients got a total of eight vaccinations, given in weeks 1, 3, 5, 7, 11, 15, 19 and 23. For exploratory analyses, approximately 23 treated patients had longitudinal TCRB deep sequencing done wherever samples were available. Peripheral blood was collected at six visits: V03 (baseline), V05, V07, V10, V12 and V13. Vaccination was initiated 4-6 weeks after radiotherapy alone, or concurrently with temozolomide cycles in the chemotherapy-containing groups. The roughly 32 treated patients were approximately 62% male and roughly 40% female, with a mean age of around 40 years. Before enrollment, patients had received standard therapy of radiotherapy alone, temozolomide alone, or radiochemotherapy with temozolomide; most received the combination.

Summary of the overall study and its limitations: Pseudoprogression seemed to be unrelated to changes in the top peripheral T cell clonotypes found by TCRB sequencing. Immune responses induced by the vaccine were seen in 90% to 95% of patients across multiple MHC alleles. Availability determined which PBMC samples were chosen for TCRB deep sequencing. The authors stated that sample limitations prevented analyses of patient blood samples from being reproduced.

This sample's time point label indicates: week 11, during vaccination. Each vaccine dose, consisting of 300 ug of a 20-mer mutant IDH1 peptide in Montanide, was administered subcutaneously with topical imiquimod. Donors had newly diagnosed WHO grade 3 or 4 IDH1-mutant astrocytomas with loss of nuclear ATRX. The samples were drawn from NOA16, a multicentre, single-arm, open-label phase I trial in Germany that tested a mutant IDH1 peptide vaccine in humans for the first time. Genomic DNA for TCRB sequencing was extracted from EDTA blood using the DNeasy Blood and Tissue Kit. Library construction relied on the immunoSEQ multiplex PCR assay. Following the manufacturer's protocol, the hsTCRB Kit was used to amplify rearranged TCR beta chain sequences. TCRB libraries were sequenced on an Illumina MiSeq. Regarding the original processing steps: Demultiplexing, trimming and gene mapping were performed with the kit vendor's proprietary platform. Held by TCRdb, this immuneACCESS table contains in-frame sequences only and omits some clones. Under half of the omission traces to an unresolved V gene where checked; the cause of the rest is unknown. V and J calls and clone size follow that table, whereas D and trimming were derived from the DNA. The sample contains around 27,000 clones, around 77% of them found a single time. The biggest ten clones account for around 8.3% of the sample.

To note about this clone: Its antigen remains unidentified. No base quality information exists; no much larger clone differs at one position.

CDR1 and CDR2, per the germline V gene, are LGHNA and YNFKEQ. Taken from cysteine to phenylalanine, the CDR3 has 16 residues. Just CDR3 DNA is preserved here, 48 bases in frame from base 1. The germline V and J ends show losses of 0 bases and 8 bases respectively, and no gene match explains 5 bases of the junction. The chain links TRBV4-2 with TRBJ2-1, and 12 bases in between align with TRBD2. The sequences come from PBMCs, collected from a glioma patient whose treatment included an IDH1 peptide vaccine. This receptor was identified in a young woman with glioma. The nucleotide sequence reads as follows: TGTGCCAGCAGCCAAGATACGACTAGCGGGGGCGATGAGCAGTTCTTC. Translated, this gives CASSQDTTSGGDEQFF.